One TCR beta chain is described in this entry. What it binds is unknown. Sequenced by immunoSEQ multiplex PCR; TCRdb stores in-frame clones only, minus some. This table holds hundreds of thousands of clones, about four fifths found once. The data belong to a study of Tregs in tolerant kidney transplant recipients. Germline V gives CDR1 KGHSH, CDR2 LQKENI. V lost 6 bases to trimming and J lost 12 bases; unmatched junction nucleotides: 19. The CDR3 has 16 residues. Study-level findings and limits: Validation in larger populations is needed because few patients were studied.

CD4+CD25+CD127- Tregs, CD4+CD25- non-Tregs, CD4 and CD8 cells were sorted. The receptor was isolated from a human donor in good health. This chain joins TRBV18 and TRBJ2-1; TRBD2 matches at 8 bases. Specimen: CD4+ T cells from blood. The CDR3 spells CASSPTALGGRTAQFF. Written as DNA, the CDR3 is TGTGCCAGCTCCCCTACAGCACTTGGCGGGAGGACTGCGCAGTTCTTC.